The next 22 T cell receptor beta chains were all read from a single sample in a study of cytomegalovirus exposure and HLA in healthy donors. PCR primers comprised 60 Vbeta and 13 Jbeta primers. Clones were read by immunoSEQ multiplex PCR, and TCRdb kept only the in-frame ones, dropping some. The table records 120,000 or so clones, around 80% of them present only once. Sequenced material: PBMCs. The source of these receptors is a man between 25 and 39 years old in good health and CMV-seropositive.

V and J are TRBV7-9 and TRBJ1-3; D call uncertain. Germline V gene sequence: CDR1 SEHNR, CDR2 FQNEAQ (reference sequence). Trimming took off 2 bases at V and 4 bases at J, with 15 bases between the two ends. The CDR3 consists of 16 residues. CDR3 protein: CASSLQESSAGNTIYF. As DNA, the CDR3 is TGTGCCAGCAGCTTACAGGAATCCTCCGCCGGAAACACCATATATTTT.

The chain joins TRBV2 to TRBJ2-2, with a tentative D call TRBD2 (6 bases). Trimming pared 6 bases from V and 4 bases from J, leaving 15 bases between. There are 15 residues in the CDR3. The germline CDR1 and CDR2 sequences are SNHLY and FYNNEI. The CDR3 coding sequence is TGTGCCAGCAGATACTCGGGGAGGAGCACCGGGGAGCTGTTTTTT. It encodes CASRYSGRSTGELFF.

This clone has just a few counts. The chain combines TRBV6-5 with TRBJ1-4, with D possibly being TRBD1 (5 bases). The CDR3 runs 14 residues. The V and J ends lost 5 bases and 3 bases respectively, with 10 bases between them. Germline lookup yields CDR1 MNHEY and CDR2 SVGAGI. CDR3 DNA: TGTGCCAGCAGTCGCCGGGGGGCTAATGAAAAACTGTTTTTT. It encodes CASSRRGANEKLFF.

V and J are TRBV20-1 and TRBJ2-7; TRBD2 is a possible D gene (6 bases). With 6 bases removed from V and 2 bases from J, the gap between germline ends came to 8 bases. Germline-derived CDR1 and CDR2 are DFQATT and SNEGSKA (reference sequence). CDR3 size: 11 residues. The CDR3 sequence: CSAGGTYEQYF. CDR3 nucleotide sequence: TGCAGTGCGGGGGGAACCTACGAGCAGTACTTC.

The CDR3 sequence: CASSLGGGGEQFF. CDR3 sequence (DNA): TGTGCCAGCAGCTTAGGGGGGGGCGGAGAGCAGTTCTTC. V gene TRBV7-9 combines with J gene TRBJ2-1; D might be TRBD2 (7 bases). The CDR3 totals 13 residues. In germline, CDR1 is SEHNR, CDR2 FQNEAQ (reference sequence). V was clipped by 1 base and J by 10 bases, with 11 bases between them.

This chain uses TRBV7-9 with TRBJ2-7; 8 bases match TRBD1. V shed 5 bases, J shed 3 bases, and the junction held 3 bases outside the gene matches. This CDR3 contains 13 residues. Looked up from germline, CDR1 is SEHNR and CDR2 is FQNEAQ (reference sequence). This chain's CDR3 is CASSGDRLYEQYF. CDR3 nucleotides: TGTGCCAGCAGCGGGGACAGGCTCTACGAGCAGTACTTC. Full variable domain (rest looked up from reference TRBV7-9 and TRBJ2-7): DTGVSQNPRHKITKRGQNVTFRCDPISEHNRLYWYRQTLGQGPEFLTYFQNEAQLEKSRLLSDRFSAERPKGSFSTLEIQRTEQGDSAMYLCASSGDRLYEQYFGPGTRLTVT.

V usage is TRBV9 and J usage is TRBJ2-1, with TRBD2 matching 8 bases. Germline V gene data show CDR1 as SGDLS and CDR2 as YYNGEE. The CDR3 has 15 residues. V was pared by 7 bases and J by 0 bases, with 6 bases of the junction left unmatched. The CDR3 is CASQAGTSSYNEQFF. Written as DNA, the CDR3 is TGTGCCAGCCAGGCCGGGACTAGCTCCTACAATGAGCAGTTCTTC.

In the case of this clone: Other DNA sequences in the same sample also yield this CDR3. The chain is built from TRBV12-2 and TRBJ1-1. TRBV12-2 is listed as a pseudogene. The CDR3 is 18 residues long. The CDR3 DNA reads TGTGCAAGTCGCCCCAACGTTAGAAGGGGGGGCCGCTTCGCTGAAGCTTTCTTT. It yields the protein CASRPNVRRGGRFAEAFF.

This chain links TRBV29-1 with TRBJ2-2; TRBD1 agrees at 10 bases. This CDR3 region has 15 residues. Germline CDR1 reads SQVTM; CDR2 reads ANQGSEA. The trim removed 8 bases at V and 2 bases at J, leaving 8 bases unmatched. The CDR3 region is CSSTGTGVNTGELFF. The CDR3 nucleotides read TGCAGCTCCACCGGGACAGGGGTTAACACCGGGGAGCTGTTTTTT.

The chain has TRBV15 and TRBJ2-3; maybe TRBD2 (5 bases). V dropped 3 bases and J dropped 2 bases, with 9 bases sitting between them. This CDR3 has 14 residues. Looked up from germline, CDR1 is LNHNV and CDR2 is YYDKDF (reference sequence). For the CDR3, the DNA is TGTGCCACCAGCAGCGGGGAAGTCACAGATACGCAGTATTTT. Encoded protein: CATSSGEVTDTQYF.

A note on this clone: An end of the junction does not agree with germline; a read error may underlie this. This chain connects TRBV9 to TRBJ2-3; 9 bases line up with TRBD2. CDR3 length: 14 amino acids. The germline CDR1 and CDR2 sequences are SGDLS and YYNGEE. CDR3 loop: CASSRLAVTDMQYF. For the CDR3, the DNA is TGTGCCAGCAGCCGACTAGCGGTCACAGATATGCAGTATTTT.

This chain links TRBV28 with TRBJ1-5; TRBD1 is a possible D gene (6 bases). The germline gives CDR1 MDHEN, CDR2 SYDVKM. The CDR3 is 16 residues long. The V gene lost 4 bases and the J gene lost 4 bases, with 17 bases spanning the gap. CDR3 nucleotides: TGTGCCAGCAGTTCCATACAGGGCTTCCTTAATCAGCCCCAGCATTTT. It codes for CASSSIQGFLNQPQHF.

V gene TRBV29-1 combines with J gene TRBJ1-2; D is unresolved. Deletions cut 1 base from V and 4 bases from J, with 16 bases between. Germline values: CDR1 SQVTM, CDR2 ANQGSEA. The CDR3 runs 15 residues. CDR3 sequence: CSVEGTTSVLYGYTF. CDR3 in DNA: TGCAGCGTTGAAGGGACTACCTCGGTGCTCTATGGCTACACCTTC. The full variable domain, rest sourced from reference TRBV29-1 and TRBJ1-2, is SAVISQKPSRDICQRGTSLTIQCQVDSQVTMMFWYRQQPGQSLTLIATANQGSEATYESGFVIDKFPISRPNLTFSTLTVSNMSPEDSSIYLCSVEGTTSVLYGYTFGSGTRLTVV.

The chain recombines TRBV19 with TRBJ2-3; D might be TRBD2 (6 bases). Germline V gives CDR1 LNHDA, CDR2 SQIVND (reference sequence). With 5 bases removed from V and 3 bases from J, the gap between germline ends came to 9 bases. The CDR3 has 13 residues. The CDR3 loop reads CASSPGRTDTQYF. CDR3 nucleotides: TGTGCCAGTAGTCCTGGGAGGACAGATACGCAGTATTTT.

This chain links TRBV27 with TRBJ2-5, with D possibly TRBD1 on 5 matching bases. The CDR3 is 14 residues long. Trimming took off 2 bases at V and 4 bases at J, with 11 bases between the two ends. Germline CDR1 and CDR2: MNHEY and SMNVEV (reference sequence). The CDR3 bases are TGTGCCAGCAGTTTACGCAGGGATGGAGAGACCCAGTACTTC. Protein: CASSLRRDGETQYF.

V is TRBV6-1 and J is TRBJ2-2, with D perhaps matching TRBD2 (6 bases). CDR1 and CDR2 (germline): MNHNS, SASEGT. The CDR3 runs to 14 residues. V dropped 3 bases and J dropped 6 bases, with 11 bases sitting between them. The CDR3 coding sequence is TGTGCCAGCAGTGAGCCGGGAGTTGCCGGGGAGCTGTTTTTT. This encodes CASSEPGVAGELFF.

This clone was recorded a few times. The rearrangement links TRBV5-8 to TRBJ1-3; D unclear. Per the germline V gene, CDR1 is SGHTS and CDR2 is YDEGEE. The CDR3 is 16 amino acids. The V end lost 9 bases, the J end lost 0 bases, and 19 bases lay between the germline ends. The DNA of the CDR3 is TGTGCCAACACTTTCTCTAGGCAGACCTCTGGAAACACCATATATTTT. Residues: CANTFSRQTSGNTIYF. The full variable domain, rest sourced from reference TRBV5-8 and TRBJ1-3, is EAGVTQSPTHLIKTRGQQATLRCSPISGHTSVYWYQQALGLGLQFLLWYDEGEERNRGNFPPRFSGRQFPNYSSELNVNALELEDSALYLCANTFSRQTSGNTIYFGEGSWLTVV.

This CDR3 is CASSWGLAGVWAYEQYF. The CDR3 region has the DNA TGTGCCAGCAGCTGGGGACTAGCGGGGGTGTGGGCCTACGAGCAGTACTTC. The chain uses TRBV5-5 and TRBJ2-7, with TRBD2 identical over 14 bases. CDR3 length: 17 amino acids. After removal of 3 bases from V and 2 bases from J, the junction contained 7 bases not matched to a gene. Germline-derived CDR1 and CDR2 are SGHKS and YYEKEE (reference sequence).

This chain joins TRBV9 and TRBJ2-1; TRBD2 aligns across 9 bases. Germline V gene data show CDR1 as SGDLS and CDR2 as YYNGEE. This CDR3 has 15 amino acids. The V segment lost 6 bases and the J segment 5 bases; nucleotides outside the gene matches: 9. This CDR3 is CASTREGLADNEQFF. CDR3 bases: TGTGCCAGCACCAGAGAGGGACTAGCAGACAATGAGCAGTTCTTC.

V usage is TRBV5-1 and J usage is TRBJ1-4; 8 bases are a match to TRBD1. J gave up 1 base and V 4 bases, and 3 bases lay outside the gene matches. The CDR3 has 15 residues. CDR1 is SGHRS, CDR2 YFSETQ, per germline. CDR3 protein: CASSPGQGTNEKLFF. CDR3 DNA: TGCGCCAGCAGCCCCGGACAGGGAACTAATGAAAAACTGTTTTTT.

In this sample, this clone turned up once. As DNA, the CDR3 is TGTGCCAGCAGTTACGCAGGGGATACCGGGGCCAACGTCCTGACTTTC. Amino acid sequence: CASSYAGDTGANVLTF. The V call is TRBV6-5, the J call TRBJ2-6; TRBD1 might be the D (6 bases). Trimming cost V 2 bases and J 4 bases, with 12 bases left between them. The CDR3 is 16 residues long. Germline loops: CDR1 MNHEY, CDR2 SVGAGI.

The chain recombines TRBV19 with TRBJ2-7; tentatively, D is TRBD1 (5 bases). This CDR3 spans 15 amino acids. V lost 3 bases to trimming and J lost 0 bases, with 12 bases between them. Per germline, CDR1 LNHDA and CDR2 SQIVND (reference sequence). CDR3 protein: CASSIDRRSSYEQYF. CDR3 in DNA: TGTGCCAGTAGTATCGACAGAAGGAGCTCCTACGAGCAGTACTTC.